This TCR beta chain was retrieved from a study of cytotoxic CD8 clonotypes in ibrutinib-treated CLL. About the research overall: The group held some 11 relapsed/refractory and around 14 treatment-naive patients, with roughly 17 IGHV unmutated. Patients gave response samples after a median around 11 months of treatment, range 6 to 36. Findings of the study overall: Clonality increased at ibrutinib response, then returned toward baseline at progression.

Comment on this clone: Its matching antigen is unknown.

The CDR3 has 15 residues. The V end lost 2 bases, the J end lost 4 bases, and 12 bases lay between the germline ends. Germline CDR1 and CDR2: SGHRS and YFSETQ. Sequencing used immunoSEQ multiplex PCR; TCRdb keeps in-frame clones, though not all of them. The sample carries nearly 15,000 clones, 55% to 65% recorded once. The specimen was PBMCs, collected before ibrutinib treatment. The J gene is TRBJ2-2, the V gene TRBV5-1; D gene ambiguous. The receptor's source is a human donor with chronic lymphocytic leukemia. This CDR3 reads CASSFISTLTGELFF. CDR3 DNA: TGCGCCAGCAGCTTCATTTCCACCCTCACCGGGGAGCTGTTTTTT.